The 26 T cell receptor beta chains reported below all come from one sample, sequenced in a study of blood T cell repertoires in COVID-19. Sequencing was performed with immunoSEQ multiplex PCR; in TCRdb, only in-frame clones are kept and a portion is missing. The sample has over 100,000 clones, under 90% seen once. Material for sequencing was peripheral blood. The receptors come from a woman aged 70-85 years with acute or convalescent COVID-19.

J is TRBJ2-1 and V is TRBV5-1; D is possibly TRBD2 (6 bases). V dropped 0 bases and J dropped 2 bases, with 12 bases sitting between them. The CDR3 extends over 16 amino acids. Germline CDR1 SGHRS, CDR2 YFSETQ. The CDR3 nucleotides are TGCGCCAGCAGCTTGGTAGCGGCCAGCACCTACAATGAGCAGTTCTTC. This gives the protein CASSLVAASTYNEQFF.

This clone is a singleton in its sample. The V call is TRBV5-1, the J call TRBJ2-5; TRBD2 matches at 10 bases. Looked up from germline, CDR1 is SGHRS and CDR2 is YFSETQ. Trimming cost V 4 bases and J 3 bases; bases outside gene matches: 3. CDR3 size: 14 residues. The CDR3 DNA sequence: TGCGCCAGCAGCGGGGGGACTAGCGAAGAGACCCAGTACTTC. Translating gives CASSGGTSEETQYF.

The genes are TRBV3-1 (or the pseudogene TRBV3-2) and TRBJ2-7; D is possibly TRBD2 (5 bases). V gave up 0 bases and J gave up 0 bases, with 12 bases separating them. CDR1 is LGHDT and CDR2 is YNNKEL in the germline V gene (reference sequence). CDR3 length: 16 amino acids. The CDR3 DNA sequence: TGTGCCAGCAGCCAAGATCGAGGGTGGCTCTCCTACGAGCAGTACGTC. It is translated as CASSQDRGWLSYEQYV.

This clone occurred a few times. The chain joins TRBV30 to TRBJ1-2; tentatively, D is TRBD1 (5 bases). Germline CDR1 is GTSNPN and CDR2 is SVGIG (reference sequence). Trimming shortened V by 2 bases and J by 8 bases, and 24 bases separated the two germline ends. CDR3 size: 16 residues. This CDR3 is CAWSSGGTDLRGGYTF. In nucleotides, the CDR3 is TGTGCCTGGAGTTCTGGTGGGACCGATCTCCGGGGGGGCTACACCTTC.

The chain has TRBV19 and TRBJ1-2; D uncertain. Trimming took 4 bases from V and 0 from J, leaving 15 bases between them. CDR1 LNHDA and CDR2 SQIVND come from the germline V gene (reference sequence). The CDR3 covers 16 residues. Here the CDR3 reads CASSTSSSGTNYGYTF. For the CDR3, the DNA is TGTGCCAGTAGTACTTCCTCCTCGGGGACTAACTATGGCTACACCTTC.

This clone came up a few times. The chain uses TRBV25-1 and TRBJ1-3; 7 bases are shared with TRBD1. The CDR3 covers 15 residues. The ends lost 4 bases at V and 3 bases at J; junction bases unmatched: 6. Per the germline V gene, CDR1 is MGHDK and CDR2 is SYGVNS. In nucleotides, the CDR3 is TGTGCCAGCAGTGCTGGACAGGTAATTGGAAACACCATATATTTT. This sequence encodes CASSAGQVIGNTIYF.

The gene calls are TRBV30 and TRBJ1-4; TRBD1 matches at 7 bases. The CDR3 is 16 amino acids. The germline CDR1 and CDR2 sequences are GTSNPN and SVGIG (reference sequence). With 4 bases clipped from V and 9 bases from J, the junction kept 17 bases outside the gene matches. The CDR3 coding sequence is TGTGCCTGGACCCCGACAGGGTTGTTTAAGGGTAAAAAACTGTTTTTT. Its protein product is CAWTPTGLFKGKKLFF.

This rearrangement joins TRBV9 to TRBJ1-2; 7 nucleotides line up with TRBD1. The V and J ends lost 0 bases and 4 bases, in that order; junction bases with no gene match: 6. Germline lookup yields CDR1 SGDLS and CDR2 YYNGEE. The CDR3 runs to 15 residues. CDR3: CASSVEEGASYGYTF. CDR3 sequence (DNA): TGTGCCAGCAGCGTAGAGGAGGGGGCGAGCTATGGCTACACCTTC.

DNA for the CDR3: TGTGCCAGCAGCTTCACAGGGGGACCATTGAACACCGGGGAGCTGTTTTTT. It codes for CASSFTGGPLNTGELFF. The rearrangement joins TRBV7-8 to TRBJ2-2; 8 bases match TRBD1. This CDR3 is 17 amino acids long. Germline V gene data show CDR1 as SGHVS and CDR2 as FQNEAQ. V was pared by 3 bases and J by 1 base, with 7 bases of the junction left unmatched.

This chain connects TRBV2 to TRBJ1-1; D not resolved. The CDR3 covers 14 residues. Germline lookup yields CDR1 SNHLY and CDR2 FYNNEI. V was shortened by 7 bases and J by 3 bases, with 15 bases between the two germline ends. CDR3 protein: CASTPDRGYTEAFF. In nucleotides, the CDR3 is TGTGCCAGCACTCCTGATCGAGGGTACACTGAAGCTTTCTTT.

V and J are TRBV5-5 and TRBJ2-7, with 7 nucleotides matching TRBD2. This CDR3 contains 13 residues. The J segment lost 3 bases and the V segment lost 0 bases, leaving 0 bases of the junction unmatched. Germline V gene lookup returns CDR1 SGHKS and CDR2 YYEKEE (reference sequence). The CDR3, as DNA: TGTGCCAGCAGCTTGGGCGGGGGCTACGAGCAGTACGTC. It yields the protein CASSLGGGYEQYV.

CDR3 sequence: CASSLRLAGIGELFF. CDR3 sequence (DNA): TGTGCCAGCAGCCTAAGGCTAGCGGGTATCGGGGAGCTGTTTTTT. V and J are TRBV3-1 (or the pseudogene TRBV3-2) and TRBJ2-2, with 8 positions matching TRBD2. The V segment lost 4 bases and the J segment 7 bases; nucleotides outside the gene matches: 8. Looked up from germline, CDR1 is LGHDT and CDR2 is YNNKEL (reference sequence). The CDR3 totals 15 residues.

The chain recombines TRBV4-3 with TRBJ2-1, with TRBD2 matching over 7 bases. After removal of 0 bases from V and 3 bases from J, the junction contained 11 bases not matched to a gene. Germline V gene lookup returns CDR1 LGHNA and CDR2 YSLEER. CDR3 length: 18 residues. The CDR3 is CASSQDDRTRKNYNEQFF. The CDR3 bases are TGCGCCAGCAGCCAAGACGATCGGACTAGAAAAAACTACAATGAGCAGTTCTTC.

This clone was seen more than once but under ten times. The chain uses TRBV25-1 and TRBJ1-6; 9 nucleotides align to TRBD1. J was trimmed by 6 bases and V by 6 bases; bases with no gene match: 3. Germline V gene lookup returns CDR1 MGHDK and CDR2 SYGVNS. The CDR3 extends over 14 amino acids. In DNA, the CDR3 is TGTGCCAGCAGGGGGACAGGGATTAATTCACCCCTCCACTTT. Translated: CASRGTGINSPLHF.

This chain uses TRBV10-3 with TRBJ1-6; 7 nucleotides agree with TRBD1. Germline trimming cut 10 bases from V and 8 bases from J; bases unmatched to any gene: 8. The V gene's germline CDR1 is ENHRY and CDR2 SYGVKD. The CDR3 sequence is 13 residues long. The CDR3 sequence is CATTGQSDSPLHF. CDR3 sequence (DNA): TGTGCCACTACGGGACAGTCCGATTCACCCCTCCACTTT.

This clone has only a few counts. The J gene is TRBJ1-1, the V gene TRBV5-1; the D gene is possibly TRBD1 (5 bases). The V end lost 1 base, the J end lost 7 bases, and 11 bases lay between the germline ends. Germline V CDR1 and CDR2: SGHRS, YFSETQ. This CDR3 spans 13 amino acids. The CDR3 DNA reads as TGCGCCAGCAGCTTGACCGACAGTCGTGAAGCTTTCTTT. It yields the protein CASSLTDSREAFF.

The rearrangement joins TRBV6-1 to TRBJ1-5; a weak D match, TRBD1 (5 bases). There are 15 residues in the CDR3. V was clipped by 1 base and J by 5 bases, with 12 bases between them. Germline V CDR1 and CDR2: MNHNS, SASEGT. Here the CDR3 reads CASSEGTGRHQPQHF. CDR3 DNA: TGTGCCAGCAGTGAAGGAACAGGCCGACATCAGCCCCAGCATTTT.

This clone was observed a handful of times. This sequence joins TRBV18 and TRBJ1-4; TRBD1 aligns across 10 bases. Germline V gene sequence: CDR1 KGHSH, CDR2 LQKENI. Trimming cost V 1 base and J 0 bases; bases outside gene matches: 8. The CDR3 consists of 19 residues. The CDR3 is CASSPQRTGGPATNEKLFF. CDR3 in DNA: TGTGCCAGCTCACCACAAAGGACAGGGGGTCCTGCAACTAATGAAAAACTGTTTTTT. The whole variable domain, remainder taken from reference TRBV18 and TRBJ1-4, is NAGVMQNPRHLVRRRGQEARLRCSPMKGHSHVYWYRQLPEEGLKFMVYLQKENIIDESGMPKERFSAEFPKEGPSILRIQQVVRGDSAAYFCASSPQRTGGPATNEKLFFGSGTQLSVL.

In DNA form, the CDR3 reads TGTGCCAGCCCCATGAACCCGGTCCCCTCCTACAATGAGCAGTTCTTC. Translation gives CASPMNPVPSYNEQFF. This rearrangement joins TRBV14 to TRBJ2-1; no definite D call. Trimming removed 8 bases at V and 0 bases at J, with 17 bases between. This CDR3 spans 16 amino acids. Germline V gene data show CDR1 as SGHDN and CDR2 as FVKESK.

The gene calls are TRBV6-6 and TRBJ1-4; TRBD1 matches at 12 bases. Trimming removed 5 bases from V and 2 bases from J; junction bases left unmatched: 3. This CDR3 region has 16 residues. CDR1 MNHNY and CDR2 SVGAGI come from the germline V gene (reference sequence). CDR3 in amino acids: CASSGTGGATNEKLFF. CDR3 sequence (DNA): TGTGCCAGCAGTGGGACAGGGGGCGCGACTAATGAAAAACTGTTTTTT.

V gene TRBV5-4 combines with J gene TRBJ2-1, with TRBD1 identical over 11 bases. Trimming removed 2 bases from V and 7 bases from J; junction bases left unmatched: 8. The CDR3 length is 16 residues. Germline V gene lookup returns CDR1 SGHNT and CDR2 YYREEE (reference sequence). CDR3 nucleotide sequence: TGTGCCAGCAGCTTTAAGGCGGACAGGGGGCGGAATGAGCAGTTCTTC. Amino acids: CASSFKADRGRNEQFF.

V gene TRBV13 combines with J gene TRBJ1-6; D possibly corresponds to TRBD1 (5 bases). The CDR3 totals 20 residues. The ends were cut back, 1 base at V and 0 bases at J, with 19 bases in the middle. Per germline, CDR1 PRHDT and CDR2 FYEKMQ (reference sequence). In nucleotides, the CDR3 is TGTGCCAGCAGCTTAGTAAGGGGACGGAGGGGTAGCTCCTATAATTCACCCCTCCACTTT. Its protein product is CASSLVRGRRGSSYNSPLHF.

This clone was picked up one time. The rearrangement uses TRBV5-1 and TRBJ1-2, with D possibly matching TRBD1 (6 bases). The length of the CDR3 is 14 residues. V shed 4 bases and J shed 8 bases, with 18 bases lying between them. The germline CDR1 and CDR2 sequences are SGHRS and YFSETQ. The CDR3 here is CASSKYTGIEGYTF. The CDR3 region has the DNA TGCGCCAGCAGCAAGTATACAGGGATTGAAGGCTACACCTTC.

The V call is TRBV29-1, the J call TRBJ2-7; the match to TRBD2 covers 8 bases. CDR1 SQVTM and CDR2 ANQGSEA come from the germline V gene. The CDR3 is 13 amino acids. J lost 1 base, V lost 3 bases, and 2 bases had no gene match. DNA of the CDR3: TGCAGCGTTGAGTCGGGGGGGTCCTACGAGCAGTACTTC. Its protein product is CSVESGGSYEQYF.

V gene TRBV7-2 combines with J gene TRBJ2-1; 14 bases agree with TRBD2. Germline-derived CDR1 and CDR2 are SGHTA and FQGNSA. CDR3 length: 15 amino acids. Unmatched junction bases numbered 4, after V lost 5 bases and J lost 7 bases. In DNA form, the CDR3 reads TGTGCCAGCAGCCCGGGGACTAGCGGGGGAAATGAGCAGTTCTTC. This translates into CASSPGTSGGNEQFF. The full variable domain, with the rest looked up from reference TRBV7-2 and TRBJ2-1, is GAGVSQSPSNKVTEKGKDVELRCDPISGHTALYWYRQSLGQGLEFLIYFQGNSAPDKSGLPSDRFSAERTGGSVSTLTIQRTQQEDSAVYLCASSPGTSGGNEQFFGPGTRLTVL.

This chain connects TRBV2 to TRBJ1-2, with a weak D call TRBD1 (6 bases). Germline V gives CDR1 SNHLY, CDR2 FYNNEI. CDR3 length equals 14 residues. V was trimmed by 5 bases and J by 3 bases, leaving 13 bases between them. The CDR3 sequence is CASSRRGADYGYTF. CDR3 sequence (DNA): TGTGCCAGCAGTCGACGGGGGGCAGACTATGGCTACACCTTC.